The clone carrying this T cell receptor (beta chain) was observed many times. This sample is drawn from a study of response to subunit inactivated influenza vaccine. TCRdb re-called the RT-PCR reads with MiXCR, one entry per CDR3 protein. The table has 400,000 to 650,000 distinct CDR3 sequences, roughly 7.9% seen once. The CDR3 runs to 16 residues. Trimming cost V 0 bases and J 4 bases; bases outside gene matches: 5. CDR1 is MNHEY, CDR2 SVGAGI, per germline. The sequencing used PBMCs from blood, collected approximately 25 months after vaccination. The chain links TRBV6-5 to TRBJ2-2, with 7 nucleotides matching TRBD2. The sequence was collected from a man aged 50-75 years who received an inactivated influenza vaccine. As DNA, the CDR3 is TGTGCCAGCAGTTACTCGATTGGGGGGGTCACCGGGGAGCTGTTTTTT. Residues: CASSYSIGGVTGELFF.